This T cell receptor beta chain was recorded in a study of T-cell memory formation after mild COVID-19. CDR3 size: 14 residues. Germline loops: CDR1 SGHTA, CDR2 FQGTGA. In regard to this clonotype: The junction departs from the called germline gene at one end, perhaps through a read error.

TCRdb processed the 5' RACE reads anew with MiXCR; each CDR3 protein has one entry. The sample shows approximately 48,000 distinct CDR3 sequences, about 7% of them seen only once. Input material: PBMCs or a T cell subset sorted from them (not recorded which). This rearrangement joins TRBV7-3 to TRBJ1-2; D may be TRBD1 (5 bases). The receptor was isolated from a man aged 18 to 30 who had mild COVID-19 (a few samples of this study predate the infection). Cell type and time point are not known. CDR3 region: CASRLKAGSNGYTF. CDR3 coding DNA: TGTGCCAGCAGATTAAAGGCAGGGTCAAATGGCTACACCTTC.